Here is one TCR beta chain with its context. Measured with immunoSEQ multiplex PCR; TCRdb has only the in-frame clones, and not every one. The repertoire consists of some 360,000 clones, with 88% occurring once and the leading ten covering just over 1%. The length of the CDR3 is 15 residues. The junction had 8 bases not matched to a gene; V was cut back by 5 bases and J by 2 bases. Looked up from germline, CDR1 is LNHDA and CDR2 is SQIVND (reference sequence). Exposed enrollees encountered a COVID-19 case at some point within 2 weeks before study entry. These data come from a study of blood T cell repertoires in COVID-19.

The clonotype comes from a woman aged 25 to 39 who had been exposed to COVID-19. This rearrangement joins TRBV19 to TRBJ2-7, with TRBD1 identical over 8 bases. Sequencing input: PBMCs or T cells enriched from blood (not recorded which). The CDR3 region is CASSLDRVGPYEQYF. The CDR3 DNA reads as TGTGCCAGTAGTCTGGACAGGGTAGGACCCTACGAGCAGTACTTC.